The present T cell receptor beta chain was sequenced within a study of blood T cell repertoires in COVID-19. Participants came from fewer than 25 US areas, aged roughly 18 to 95 years. Membership in each cohort depended on participant-reported clinical history. Cohort 3 recovery required two negative PCRs, clearance, or symptom resolution. TCRdb's table, derived via immunoSEQ multiplex PCR, lists solely in-frame clones and lacks some. The table lists about 350,000 clones, 80% to 90% of them singletons. Germline trimming cut 7 bases from V and 7 bases from J; bases unmatched to any gene: 6. This CDR3 is built from 12 residues. CDR1 is SEHNR and CDR2 is FQNEAQ in the germline V gene (reference sequence).

The sequence was obtained from a woman in her thirties who had recovered from COVID-19. Sequenced material: PBMCs or T cells enriched from blood (not recorded which). V is TRBV7-9 and J is TRBJ1-2, with TRBD1 matching 7 bases. For the CDR3, the DNA is TGTGCCAGCACCCCCACAGGGGCTGGCTACACCTTC. As protein: CASTPTGAGYTF.